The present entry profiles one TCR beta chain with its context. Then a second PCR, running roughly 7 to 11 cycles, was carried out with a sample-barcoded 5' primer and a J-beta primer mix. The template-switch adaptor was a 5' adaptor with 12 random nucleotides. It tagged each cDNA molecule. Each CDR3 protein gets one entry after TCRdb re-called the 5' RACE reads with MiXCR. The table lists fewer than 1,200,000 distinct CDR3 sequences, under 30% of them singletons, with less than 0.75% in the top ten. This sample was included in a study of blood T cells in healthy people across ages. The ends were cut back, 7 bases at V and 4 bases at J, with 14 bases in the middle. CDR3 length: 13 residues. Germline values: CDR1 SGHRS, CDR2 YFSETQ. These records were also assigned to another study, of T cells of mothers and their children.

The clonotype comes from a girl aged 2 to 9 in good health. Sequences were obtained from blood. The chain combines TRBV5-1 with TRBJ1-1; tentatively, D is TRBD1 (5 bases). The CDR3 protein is CASWGDEGTEAFF. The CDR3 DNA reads TGCGCCAGCTGGGGGGACGAAGGCACTGAAGCTTTCTTT.